A single TCR beta chain is shown here with its context. This clone was seen just once. Its recognized antigen is unknown. Base-call qualities are not available, and no considerably larger clone is one nucleotide away. At the junction V is shortened by 2 bases and J by 5 bases; bases outside the gene matches: 3. The CDR3 goes from the cysteine to the phenylalanine over 15 residues. Only the CDR3 part of the read is kept: 45 bases, read in frame from the first base. For CDR1 and CDR2, the germline V gene (reference sequence) lists SEHNR and FQNEAQ. Samples from volunteer blood donors who had recovered from COVID-19 were contributed by a second Seattle source. Collaborating institutions collected whole blood in K2EDTA tubes following their own protocols. For TCRbeta analysis, collaborators shipped samples in one of three forms: frozen whole blood, isolated PBMCs, or DNA extracted from either of those sample types.

The immunoSEQ Assay, a bias-controlled multiplex PCR, was used to amplify TCRbeta CDR3 regions from genomic DNA. Turning to the authors' computational methods: Within the assay, amplification of reference gene primers was used to estimate how many nucleated cells each sample contained. To quantify the absolute abundance of each unique TCRbeta CDR3 rearrangement, sequence reads were collapsed and filtered. For each sample, productive Simpson clonality was calculated as the square root of Simpson's diversity index over productive rearrangements. TCRdb carries this immuneACCESS record with in-frame sequences only. Its versions omit some clonotypes, under half of them owing to an unresolved V gene in the studies checked, with the rest unexplained. V and J calls plus clone size are reproduced from that table; the DNA served to infer D and trimming. The sample table lists under 300,000 clones, approximately 91% of them with a count of one. 2.1% of the sample goes to the ten largest clones.

This record comes from a study of blood T cell repertoires in COVID-19 (dated by TCRdb to 2018 to 2020). Regarding the study in general: Samples covering the acute and convalescent phases of COVID-19 were provided by collaborators in the United States, Italy and Spain. The prospective study material was composed of cDNA or gDNA derived from T cells, B-cell-depleted T cells, or PBMCs. Deeply sampled blood TCRbeta repertoires from subjects exposed to, actively infected with, or recovered from COVID-19 were included in the dataset. The repertoires were released in a freely available public database intended as a resource for research on the immune response to SARS-CoV-2. Samples came from the ongoing ImmuneRACE study (first 160 participants) plus 1,254 subjects from 6 global collaborators. The sample metadata nearly always contained a de-identified subject ID, COVID-19 status, age in years and sex. Where available, HLA class I and class II types were obtained from metadata supplied by the sample provider rather than from assay-based typing.

General findings and caveats noted by the study authors: The amount of clinical and demographic metadata varied by source and participant and was provided uncurated.

This TCR derives from a woman in her thirties or forties who had recovered from COVID-19. The sequencing input was peripheral blood. This chain is built from TRBV7-9 and TRBJ2-1; 10 junctional bases match TRBD2. The DNA sequence follows: TGTGCCAGCAGCTTACTACTAGCGGGAAACAATGAGCAGTTCTTC. Its translation reads: CASSLLLAGNNEQFF. The entire variable domain, with the stretches around the CDR3 drawn from the reference TRBV7-9 and TRBJ2-1 proteins, is DTGVSQNPRHKITKRGQNVTFRCDPISEHNRLYWYRQTLGQGPEFLTYFQNEAQLEKSRLLSDRFSAERPKGSFSTLEIQRTEQGDSAMYLCASSLLLAGNNEQFFGPGTRLTVL.